This T cell receptor beta chain appears in the sequencing data of a study of cytomegalovirus exposure and HLA in healthy donors. Study-wide points: Listed as cytomegalovirus-associated were roughly 180 TCR beta chains. Across donors, most TCRs were seen rarely, yet some public ones were widespread.

Clones were read by immunoSEQ multiplex PCR, and TCRdb kept only the in-frame ones, dropping some. The data show roughly 200,000 clones, 80% to 85% seen once. The germline V gene has CDR1 MDHEN and CDR2 SYDVKM. This CDR3 comprises 14 residues. Trimming removed 6 bases from V and 4 bases from J; junction bases left unmatched: 8. Turning to this clone: Its antigen remains unidentified.

While the first cohort had fewer than 850 subjects, the donors belonged to the separate validation cohort of about 110 subjects. Sequencing was performed on PBMCs. The genes are TRBV28 and TRBJ2-5; 7 bases are a match to TRBD1. The source of this sequence is a woman aged 25 to 39 in good health and CMV-seronegative. CDR3 in amino acids: CASRSTGRTETQYF. The CDR3 nucleotides read TGTGCCAGCAGGTCGACAGGGCGCACAGAGACCCAGTACTTC.